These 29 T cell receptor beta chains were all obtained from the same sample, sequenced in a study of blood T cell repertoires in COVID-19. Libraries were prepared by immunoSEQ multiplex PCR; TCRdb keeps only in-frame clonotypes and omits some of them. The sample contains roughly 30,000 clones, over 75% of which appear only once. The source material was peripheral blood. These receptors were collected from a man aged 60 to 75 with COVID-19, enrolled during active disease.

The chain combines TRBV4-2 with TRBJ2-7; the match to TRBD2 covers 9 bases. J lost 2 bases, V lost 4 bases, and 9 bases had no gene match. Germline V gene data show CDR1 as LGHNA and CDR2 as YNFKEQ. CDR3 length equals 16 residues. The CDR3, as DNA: TGTGCCAGCAGCCCCGGAGCGACTAGCGGAGCCTACGAGCAGTACTTC. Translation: CASSPGATSGAYEQYF.

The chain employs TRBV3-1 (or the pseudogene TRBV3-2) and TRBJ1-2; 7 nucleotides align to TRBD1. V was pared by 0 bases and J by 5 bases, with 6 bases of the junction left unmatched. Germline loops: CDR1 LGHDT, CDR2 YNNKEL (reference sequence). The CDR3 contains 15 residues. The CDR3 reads CASSQDRGRGYGYTF. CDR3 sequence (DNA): TGTGCCAGCAGCCAAGATCGGGGCAGGGGGTATGGCTACACCTTC.

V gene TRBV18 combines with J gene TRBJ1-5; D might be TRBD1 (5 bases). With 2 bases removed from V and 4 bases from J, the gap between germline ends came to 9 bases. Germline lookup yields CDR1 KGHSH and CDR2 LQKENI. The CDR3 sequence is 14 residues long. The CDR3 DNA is TGTGCCAGCTCACCAATGAAGGGGAATCAGCCCCAGCATTTT. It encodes CASSPMKGNQPQHF.

CDR3 in DNA: TGTGCCTGGACTCAGGGCGGCTCTGGAAACACCATATATTTT. Translated, it gives CAWTQGGSGNTIYF. This chain links TRBV30 with TRBJ1-3, with D tentatively TRBD1 (5 bases). The ends were cut back, 4 bases at V and 0 bases at J, with 10 bases in the middle. The CDR3 spans 14 residues. Germline V gives CDR1 GTSNPN, CDR2 SVGIG (reference sequence).

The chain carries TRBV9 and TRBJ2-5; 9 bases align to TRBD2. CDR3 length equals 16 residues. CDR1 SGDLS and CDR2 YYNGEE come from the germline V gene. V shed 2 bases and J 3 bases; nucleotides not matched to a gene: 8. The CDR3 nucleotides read TGTGCCAGCAGCGTCCGGGCGGGAGGGATAAAAGAGACCCAGTACTTC. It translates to CASSVRAGGIKETQYF.

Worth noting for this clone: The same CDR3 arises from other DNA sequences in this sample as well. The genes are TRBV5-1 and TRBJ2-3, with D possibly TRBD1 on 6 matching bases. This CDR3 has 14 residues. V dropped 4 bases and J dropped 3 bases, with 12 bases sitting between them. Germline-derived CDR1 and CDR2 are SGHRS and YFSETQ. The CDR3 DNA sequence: TGCGCCAGCAGCAGATACACAGGGACAGATACGCAGTATTTT. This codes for CASSRYTGTDTQYF.

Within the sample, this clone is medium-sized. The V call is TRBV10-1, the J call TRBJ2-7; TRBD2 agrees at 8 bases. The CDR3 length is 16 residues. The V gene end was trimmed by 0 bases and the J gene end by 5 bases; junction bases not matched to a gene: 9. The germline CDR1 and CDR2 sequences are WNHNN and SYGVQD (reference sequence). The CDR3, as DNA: TGCGCCAGCAGTGAGTCGATTTTAGCGGGAAAAGACGAGCAGTACTTC. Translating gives CASSESILAGKDEQYF.

The DNA for the CDR3 is TGTGCCAGCAGTGACAGAAGGACAGGGGGCCTCAATCAGCCCCAGCATTTT. It codes for CASSDRRTGGLNQPQHF. The V call is TRBV3-1 (or the pseudogene TRBV3-2), the J call TRBJ1-5; 11 positions match TRBD1. J was trimmed by 3 bases and V by 6 bases; bases with no gene match: 10. Germline V CDR1 and CDR2: LGHDT, YNNKEL (reference sequence). This CDR3 has 17 residues.

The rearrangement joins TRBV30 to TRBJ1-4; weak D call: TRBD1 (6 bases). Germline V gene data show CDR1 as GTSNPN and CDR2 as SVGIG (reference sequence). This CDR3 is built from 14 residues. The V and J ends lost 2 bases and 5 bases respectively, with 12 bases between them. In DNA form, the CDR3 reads TGTGCCTGGAGTTTAGGGACACAAAATGAAAAACTGTTTTTT. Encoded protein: CAWSLGTQNEKLFF. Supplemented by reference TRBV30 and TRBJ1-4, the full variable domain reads SQTIHQWPATLVQPVGSPLSLECTVEGTSNPNLYWYRQAAGRGLQLLFYSVGIGQISSEVPQNLSASRPQDRQFILSSKKLLLSDSGFYLCAWSLGTQNEKLFFGSGTQLSVL.

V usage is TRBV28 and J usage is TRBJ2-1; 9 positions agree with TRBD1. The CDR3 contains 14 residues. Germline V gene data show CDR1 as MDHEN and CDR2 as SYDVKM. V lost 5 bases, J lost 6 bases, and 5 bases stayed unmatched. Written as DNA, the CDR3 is TGTGCCAGCAGTACCCAGGACAGGGGCAATGAGCAGTTCTTC. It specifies CASSTQDRGNEQFF.

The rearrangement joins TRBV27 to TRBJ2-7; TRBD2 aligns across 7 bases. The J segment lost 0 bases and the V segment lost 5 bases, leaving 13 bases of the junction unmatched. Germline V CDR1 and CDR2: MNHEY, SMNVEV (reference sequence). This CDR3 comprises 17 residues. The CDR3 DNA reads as TGTGCCAGCAGTCCTGACCCGAGCGGGACGCTCTCCTACGAGCAGTACTTC. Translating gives CASSPDPSGTLSYEQYF.

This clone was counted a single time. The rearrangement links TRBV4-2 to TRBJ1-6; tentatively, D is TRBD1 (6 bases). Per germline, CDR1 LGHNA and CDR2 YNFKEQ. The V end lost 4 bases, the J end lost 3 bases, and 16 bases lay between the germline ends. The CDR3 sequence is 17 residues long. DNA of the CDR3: TGTGCCAGCAGCCCACTTACTTCCAGGGGCTATAATTCACCCCTCCACTTT. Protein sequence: CASSPLTSRGYNSPLHF.

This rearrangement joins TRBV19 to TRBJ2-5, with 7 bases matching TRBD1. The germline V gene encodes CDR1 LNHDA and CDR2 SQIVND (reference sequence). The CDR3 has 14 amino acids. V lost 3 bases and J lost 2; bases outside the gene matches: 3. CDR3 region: CASSIRGRQETQYF. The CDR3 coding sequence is TGTGCCAGTAGTATCAGGGGGAGACAAGAGACCCAGTACTTC.

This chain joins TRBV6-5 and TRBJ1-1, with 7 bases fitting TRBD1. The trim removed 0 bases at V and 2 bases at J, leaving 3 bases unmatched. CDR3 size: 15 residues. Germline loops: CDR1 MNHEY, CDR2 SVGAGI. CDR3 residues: CASSYSTGPNTEAFF. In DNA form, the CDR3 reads TGTGCCAGCAGTTACTCGACAGGGCCAAACACTGAAGCTTTCTTT.

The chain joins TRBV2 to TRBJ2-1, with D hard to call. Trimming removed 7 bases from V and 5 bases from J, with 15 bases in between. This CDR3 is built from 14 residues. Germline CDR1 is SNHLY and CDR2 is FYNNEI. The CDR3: CASKVSRSDNEQFF. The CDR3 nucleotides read TGTGCCAGCAAGGTGAGTCGCAGCGACAATGAGCAGTTCTTC.

CDR3 bases: TGTGCCAGTAATGGAGGTATTACGAATGAAAAACTGTTTTTT. Amino acids: CASNGGITNEKLFF. This chain joins TRBV19 and TRBJ1-4; no clear D. Trimming removed 7 bases at V and 5 bases at J, with 14 bases between. Germline V gene sequence: CDR1 LNHDA, CDR2 SQIVND (reference sequence). The CDR3 extends over 14 amino acids.

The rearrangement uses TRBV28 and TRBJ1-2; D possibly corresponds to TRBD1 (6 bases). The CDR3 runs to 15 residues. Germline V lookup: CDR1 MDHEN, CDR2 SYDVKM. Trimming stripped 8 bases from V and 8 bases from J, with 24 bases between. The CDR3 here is CASWALGGRKQGYTF. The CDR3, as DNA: TGTGCCAGCTGGGCCTTGGGGGGGCGTAAACAAGGCTACACCTTC.

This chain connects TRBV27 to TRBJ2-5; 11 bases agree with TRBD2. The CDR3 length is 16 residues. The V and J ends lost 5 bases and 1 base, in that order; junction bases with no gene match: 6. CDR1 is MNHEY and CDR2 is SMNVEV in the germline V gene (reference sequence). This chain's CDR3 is CASSATGTSGQETQYF. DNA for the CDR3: TGTGCCAGCAGTGCCACTGGGACTAGCGGCCAAGAGACCCAGTACTTC.

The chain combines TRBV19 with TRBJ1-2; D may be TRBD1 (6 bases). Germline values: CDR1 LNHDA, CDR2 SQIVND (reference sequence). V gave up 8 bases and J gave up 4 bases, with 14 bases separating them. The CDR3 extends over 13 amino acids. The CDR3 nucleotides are TGTGCCAGTGGACCACAGGGATCCTATGGCTACACCTTC. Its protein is CASGPQGSYGYTF. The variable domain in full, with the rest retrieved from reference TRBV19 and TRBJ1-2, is DGGITQSPKYLFRKEGQNVTLSCEQNLNHDAMYWYRQDPGQGLRLIYYSQIVNDFQKGDIAEGYSVSREKKESFPLTVTSAQKNPTAFYLCASGPQGSYGYTFGSGTRLTVV.

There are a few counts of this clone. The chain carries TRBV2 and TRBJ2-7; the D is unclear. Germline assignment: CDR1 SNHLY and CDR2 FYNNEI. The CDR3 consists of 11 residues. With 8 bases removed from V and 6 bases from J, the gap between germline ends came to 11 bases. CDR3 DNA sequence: TGTGCCAGCTATTTTGAGTCCGAGCAGTACTTC. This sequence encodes CASYFESEQYF.

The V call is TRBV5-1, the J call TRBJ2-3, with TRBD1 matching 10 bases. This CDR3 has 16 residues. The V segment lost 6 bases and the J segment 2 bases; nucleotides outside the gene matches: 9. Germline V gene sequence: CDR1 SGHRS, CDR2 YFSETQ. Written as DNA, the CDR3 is TGCGCCAGCACCGAGGGACAGGGGATTCCCACAGATACGCAGTATTTT. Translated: CASTEGQGIPTDTQYF. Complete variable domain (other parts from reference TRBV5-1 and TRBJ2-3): KAGVTQTPRYLIKTRGQQVTLSCSPISGHRSVSWYQQTPGQGLQFLFEYFSETQRNKGNFPGRFSGRQFSNSRSEMNVSTLELGDSALYLCASTEGQGIPTDTQYFGPGTRLTVL.

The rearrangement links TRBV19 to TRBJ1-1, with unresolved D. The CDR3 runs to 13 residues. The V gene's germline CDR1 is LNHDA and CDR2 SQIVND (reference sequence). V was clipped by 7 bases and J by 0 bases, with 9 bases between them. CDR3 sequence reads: CASTLELNTEAFF. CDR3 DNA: TGTGCCAGTACCCTAGAACTGAACACTGAAGCTTTCTTT.

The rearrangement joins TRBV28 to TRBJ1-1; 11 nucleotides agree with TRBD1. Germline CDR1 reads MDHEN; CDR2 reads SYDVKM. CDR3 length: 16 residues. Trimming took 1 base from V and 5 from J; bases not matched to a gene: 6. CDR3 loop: CASSLSGTGGRTEAFF. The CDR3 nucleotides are TGTGCCAGCAGTTTATCGGGGACAGGGGGAAGAACTGAAGCTTTCTTT. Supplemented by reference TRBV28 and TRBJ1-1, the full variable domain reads DVKVTQSSRYLVKRTGEKVFLECVQDMDHENMFWYRQDPGLGLRLIYFSYDVKMKEKGDIPEGYSVSREKKERFSLILESASTNQTSMYLCASSLSGTGGRTEAFFGQGTRLTVV.

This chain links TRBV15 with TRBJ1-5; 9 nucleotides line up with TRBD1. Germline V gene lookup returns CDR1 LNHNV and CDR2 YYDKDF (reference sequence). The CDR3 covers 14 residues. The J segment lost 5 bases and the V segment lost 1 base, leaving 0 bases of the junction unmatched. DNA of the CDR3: TGTGCCACCAGCAGAGGGGACAGGGATCAGCCCCAGCATTTT. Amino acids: CATSRGDRDQPQHF.

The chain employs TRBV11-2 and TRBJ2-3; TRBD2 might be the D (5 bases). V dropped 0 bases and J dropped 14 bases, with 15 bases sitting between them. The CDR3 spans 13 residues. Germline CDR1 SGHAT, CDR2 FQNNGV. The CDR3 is CASSLDRGRVMYF. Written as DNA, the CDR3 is TGTGCCAGCAGCTTAGATCGGGGTAGGGTTATGTATTTT.

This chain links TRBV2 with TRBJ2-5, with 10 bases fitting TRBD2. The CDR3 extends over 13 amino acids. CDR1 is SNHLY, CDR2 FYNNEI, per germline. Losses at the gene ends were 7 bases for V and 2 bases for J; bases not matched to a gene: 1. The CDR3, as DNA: TGTGCCAGCAAGGGACTAGCGCAAGAGACCCAGTACTTC. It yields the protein CASKGLAQETQYF. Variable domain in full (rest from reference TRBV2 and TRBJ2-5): EPEVTQTPSHQVTQMGQEVILRCVPISNHLYFYWYRQILGQKVEFLVSFYNNEISEKSEIFDDQFSVERPDGSNFTLKIRSTKLEDSAMYFCASKGLAQETQYFGPGTRLLVL.

The CDR3 DNA is TGTGCCAGCAGTTTATCAGCGGGAGGGAATGAGCAGTTCTTC. Residues: CASSLSAGGNEQFF. The J gene is TRBJ2-1, the V gene TRBV27; 10 positions match TRBD2. CDR3 size: 14 residues. V lost 0 bases to trimming and J lost 7 bases; unmatched junction nucleotides: 0. Germline lookup yields CDR1 MNHEY and CDR2 SMNVEV (reference sequence).

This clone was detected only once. Here the CDR3 DNA reads TGTGCCAGCAGTTACTCGACAGGGACTAATGAAAAACTGTTTTTT. It yields the protein CASSYSTGTNEKLFF. The chain is built from TRBV6-5 and TRBJ1-4, with 7 bases identical to TRBD1. Germline lookup yields CDR1 MNHEY and CDR2 SVGAGI. This CDR3 is 15 amino acids long. V was clipped by 0 bases and J by 2 bases; unmatched bases: 0.

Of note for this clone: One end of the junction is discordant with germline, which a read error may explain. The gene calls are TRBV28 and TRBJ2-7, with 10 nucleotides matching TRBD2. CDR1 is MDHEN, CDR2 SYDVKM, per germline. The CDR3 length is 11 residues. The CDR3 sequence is CATGTSGKNDF. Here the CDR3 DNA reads TGTGCCACCGGTACTAGCGGGAAAAATGACTTC. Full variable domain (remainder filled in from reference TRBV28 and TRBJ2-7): DVKVTQSSRYLVKRTGEKVFLECVQDMDHENMFWYRQDPGLGLRLIYFSYDVKMKEKGDIPEGYSVSREKKERFSLILESASTNQTSMYLCATGTSGKNDFGPGTRLTVT.